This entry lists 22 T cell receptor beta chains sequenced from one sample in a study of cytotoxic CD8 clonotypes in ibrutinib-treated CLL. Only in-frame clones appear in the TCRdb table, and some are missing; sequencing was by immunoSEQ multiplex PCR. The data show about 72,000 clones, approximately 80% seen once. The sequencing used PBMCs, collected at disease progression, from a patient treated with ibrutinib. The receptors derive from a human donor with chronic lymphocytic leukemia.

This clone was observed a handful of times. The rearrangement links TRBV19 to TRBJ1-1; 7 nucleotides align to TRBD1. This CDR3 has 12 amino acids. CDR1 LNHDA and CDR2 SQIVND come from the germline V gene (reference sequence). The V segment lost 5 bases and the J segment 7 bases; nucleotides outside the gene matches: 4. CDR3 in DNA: TGTGCCAGTAGTCCCAGGGACAGTGAAGCTTTCTTT. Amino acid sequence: CASSPRDSEAFF.

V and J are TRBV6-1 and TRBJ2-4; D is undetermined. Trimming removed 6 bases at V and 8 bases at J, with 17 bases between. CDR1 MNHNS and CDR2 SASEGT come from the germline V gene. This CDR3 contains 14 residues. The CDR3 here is CASRGTRARDIQYF. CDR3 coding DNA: TGTGCCAGCAGAGGTACGCGCGCCCGGGACATTCAGTACTTC.

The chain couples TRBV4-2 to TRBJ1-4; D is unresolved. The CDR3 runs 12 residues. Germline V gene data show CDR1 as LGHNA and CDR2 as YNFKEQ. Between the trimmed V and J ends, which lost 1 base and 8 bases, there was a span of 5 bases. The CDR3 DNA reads TGTGCCAGCAGCCAAGGGGAAGAAAAACTGTTTTTT. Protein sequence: CASSQGEEKLFF.

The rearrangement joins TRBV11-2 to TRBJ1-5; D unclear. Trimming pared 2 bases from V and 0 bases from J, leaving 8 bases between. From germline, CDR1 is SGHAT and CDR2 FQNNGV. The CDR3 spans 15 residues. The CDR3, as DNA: TGTGCCAGCAGCTTAAACAGACCTAGCAATCAGCCCCAGCATTTT. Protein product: CASSLNRPSNQPQHF.

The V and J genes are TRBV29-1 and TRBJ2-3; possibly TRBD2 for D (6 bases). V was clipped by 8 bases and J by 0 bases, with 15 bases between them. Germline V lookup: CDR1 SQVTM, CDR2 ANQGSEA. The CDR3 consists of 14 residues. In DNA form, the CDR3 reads TGCAGCCTCAAAGCCGGGAGTAGCACAGATACGCAGTATTTT. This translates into CSLKAGSSTDTQYF.

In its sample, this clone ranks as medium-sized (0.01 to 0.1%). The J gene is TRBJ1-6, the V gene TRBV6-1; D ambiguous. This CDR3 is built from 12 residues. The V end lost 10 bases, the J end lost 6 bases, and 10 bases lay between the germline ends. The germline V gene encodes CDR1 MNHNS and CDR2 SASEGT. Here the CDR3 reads CAIRQPNSPLHF. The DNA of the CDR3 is TGTGCCATCCGGCAGCCTAATTCACCCCTCCACTTT.

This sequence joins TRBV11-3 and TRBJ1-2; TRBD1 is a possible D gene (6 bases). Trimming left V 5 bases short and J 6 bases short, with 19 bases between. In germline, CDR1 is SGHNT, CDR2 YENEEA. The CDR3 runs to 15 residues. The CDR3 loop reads CASSRRKGEVNGYTF. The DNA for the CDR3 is TGTGCCAGCAGCCGTCGAAAGGGGGAAGTGAATGGCTACACCTTC.

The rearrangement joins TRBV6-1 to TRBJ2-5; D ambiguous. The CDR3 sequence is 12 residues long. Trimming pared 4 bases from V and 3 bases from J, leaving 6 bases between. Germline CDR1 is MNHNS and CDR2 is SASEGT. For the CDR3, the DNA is TGTGCCAGCAGTGTGCCCGAAGAGACCCAGTACTTC. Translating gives CASSVPEETQYF.

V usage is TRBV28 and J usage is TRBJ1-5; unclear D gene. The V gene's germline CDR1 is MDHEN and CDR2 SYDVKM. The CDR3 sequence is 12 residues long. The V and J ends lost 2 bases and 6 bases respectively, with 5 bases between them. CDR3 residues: CASSLESQPQHF. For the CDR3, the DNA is TGTGCCAGCAGTTTAGAAAGTCAGCCCCAGCATTTT.

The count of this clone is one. DNA for the CDR3: TGTGCCTGGAGTGCGTTATGGGACAGGGGACTTTACAATGAGCAGTTCTTC. Translation gives CAWSALWDRGLYNEQFF. The V gene is TRBV30, the J gene TRBJ2-1; 10 bases fit TRBD1. Unmatched junction bases numbered 10, after V lost 1 base and J lost 4 bases. The CDR3 contains 17 residues. Germline assignment: CDR1 GTSNPN and CDR2 SVGIG (reference sequence).

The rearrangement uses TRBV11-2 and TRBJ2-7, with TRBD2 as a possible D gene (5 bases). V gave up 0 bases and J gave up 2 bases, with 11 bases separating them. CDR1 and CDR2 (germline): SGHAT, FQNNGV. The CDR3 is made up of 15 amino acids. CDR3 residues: CASSLETRRAYEQYF. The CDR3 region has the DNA TGTGCCAGCAGCTTAGAAACTAGGAGAGCCTACGAGCAGTACTTC. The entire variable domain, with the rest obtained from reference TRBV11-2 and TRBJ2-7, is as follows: EAGVAQSPRYKIIEKRQSVAFWCNPISGHATLYWYQQILGQGPKLLIQFQNNGVVDDSQLPKDRFSAERLKGVDSTLKIQPAKLEDSAVYLCASSLETRRAYEQYFGPGTRLTVT.

The CDR3 sequence is CASIPRGDTEAFF. DNA for the CDR3: TGTGCCAGCATCCCGAGGGGGGACACTGAAGCTTTCTTT. The chain uses TRBV6-1 and TRBJ1-1, with a possible D match to TRBD1 (6 bases). Germline CDR1 and CDR2: MNHNS and SASEGT. The CDR3 extends over 13 amino acids. V lost 7 bases and J lost 3, with 12 bases in between.

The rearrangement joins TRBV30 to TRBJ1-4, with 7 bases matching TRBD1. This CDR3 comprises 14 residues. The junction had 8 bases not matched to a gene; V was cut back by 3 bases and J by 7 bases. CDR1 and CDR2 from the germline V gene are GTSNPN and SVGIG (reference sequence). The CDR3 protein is CAWRATGRGEKLFF. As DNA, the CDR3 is TGTGCCTGGAGGGCGACAGGGAGGGGTGAAAAACTGTTTTTT.

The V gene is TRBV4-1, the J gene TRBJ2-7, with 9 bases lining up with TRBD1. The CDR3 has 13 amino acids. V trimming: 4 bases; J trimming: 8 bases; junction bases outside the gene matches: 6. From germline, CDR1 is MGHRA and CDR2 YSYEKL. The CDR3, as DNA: TGCGCCAGCAGCCGAGACAGGGGGTTCAAGCAGTACTTC. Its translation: CASSRDRGFKQYF.

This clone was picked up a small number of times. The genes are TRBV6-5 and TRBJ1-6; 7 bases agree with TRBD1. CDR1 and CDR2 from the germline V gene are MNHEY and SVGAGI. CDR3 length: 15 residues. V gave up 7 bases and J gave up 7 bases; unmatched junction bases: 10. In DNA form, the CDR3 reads TGTGCCAGCATGACAGGGCGACGGAACAATTCACCCCTCCACTTT. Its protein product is CASMTGRRNNSPLHF.

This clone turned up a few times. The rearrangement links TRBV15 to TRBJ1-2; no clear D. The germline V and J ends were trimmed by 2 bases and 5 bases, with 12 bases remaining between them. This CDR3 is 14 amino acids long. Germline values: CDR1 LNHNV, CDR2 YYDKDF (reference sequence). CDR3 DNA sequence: TGTGCCACCAGCAGATCGAACTTGGGGTATGGCTACACCTTC. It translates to CATSRSNLGYGYTF. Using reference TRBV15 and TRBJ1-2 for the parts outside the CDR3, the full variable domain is DAMVIQNPRYQVTQFGKPVTLSCSQTLNHNVMYWYQQKSSQAPKLLFHYYDKDFNNEADTPDNFQSRRPNTSFCFLDIRSPGLGDTAMYLCATSRSNLGYGYTFGSGTRLTVV.

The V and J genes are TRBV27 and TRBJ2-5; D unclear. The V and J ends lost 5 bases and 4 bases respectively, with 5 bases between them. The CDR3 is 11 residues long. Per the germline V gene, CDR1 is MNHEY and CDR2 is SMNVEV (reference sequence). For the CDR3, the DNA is TGTGCCAGCAGTCGCTCAGAGACCCAGTACTTC. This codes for CASSRSETQYF.

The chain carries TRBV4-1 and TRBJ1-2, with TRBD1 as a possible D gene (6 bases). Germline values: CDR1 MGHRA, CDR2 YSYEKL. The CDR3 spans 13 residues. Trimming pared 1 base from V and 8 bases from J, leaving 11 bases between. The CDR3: CASSQVRGGGYTF. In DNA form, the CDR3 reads TGCGCCAGCAGCCAAGTCAGGGGCGGCGGCTACACCTTC.

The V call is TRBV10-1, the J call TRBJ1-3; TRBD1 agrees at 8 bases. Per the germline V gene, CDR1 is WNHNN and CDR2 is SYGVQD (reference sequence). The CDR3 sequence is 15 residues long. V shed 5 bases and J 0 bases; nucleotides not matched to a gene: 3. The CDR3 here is CASSRDRLSGNTIYF. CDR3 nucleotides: TGCGCCAGCAGTCGGGACAGGCTCTCTGGAAACACCATATATTTT.

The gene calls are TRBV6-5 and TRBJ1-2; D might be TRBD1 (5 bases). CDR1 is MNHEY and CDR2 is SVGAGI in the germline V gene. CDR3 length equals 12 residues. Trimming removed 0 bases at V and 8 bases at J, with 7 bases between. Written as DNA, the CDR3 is TGTGCCAGCAGTTACTCTCCAGGGGGCTACACCTTC. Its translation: CASSYSPGGYTF.

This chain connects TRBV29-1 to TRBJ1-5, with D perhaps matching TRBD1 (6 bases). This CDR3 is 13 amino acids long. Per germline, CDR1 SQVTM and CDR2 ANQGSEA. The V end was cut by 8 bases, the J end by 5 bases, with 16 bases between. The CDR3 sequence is CSIWEGDHQPQHF. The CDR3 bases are TGCAGCATCTGGGAGGGGGATCATCAGCCCCAGCATTTT.

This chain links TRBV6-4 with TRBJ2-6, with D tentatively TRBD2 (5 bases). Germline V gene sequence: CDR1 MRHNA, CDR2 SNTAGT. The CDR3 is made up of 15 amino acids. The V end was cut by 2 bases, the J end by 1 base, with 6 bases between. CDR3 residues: CASSDGGSGANVLTF. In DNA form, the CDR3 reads TGTGCCAGCAGTGACGGAGGATCTGGGGCCAACGTCCTGACTTTC.